The clone carrying this T cell receptor (beta chain) was seen a handful of times. Losses at the gene ends were 5 bases for V and 0 bases for J; bases not matched to a gene: 3. CDR3 length: 15 residues. In germline, CDR1 is MDHEN, CDR2 SYDVKM. This sample is drawn from a study of OX40 agonist ivuxolimab in advanced cancers. Study in general: Subjects had a mean age of approximately 60 years, with a range of roughly 20 to 80; almost 85% were male.

The repertoire was sequenced with immunoSEQ multiplex PCR; TCRdb's copy has only in-frame clones and lacks some. This table holds around 60,000 clones, 87% found once. Autoimmune disease history or systemic immunosuppression was exclusionary. This specimen consisted of CD4+ or CD8+ T cells sorted from blood, obtained in a trial of the OX40 agonist ivuxolimab. The TCR sequence derives from an adult with an advanced solid tumor such as melanoma, head and neck, liver or kidney cancer. The chain links TRBV28 to TRBJ2-2, with 7 positions matching TRBD1. The CDR3 DNA sequence: TGTGCCAGCAGTACAGGGGAATCGAACACCGGGGAGCTGTTTTTT. Its translation is CASSTGESNTGELFF.